This TCR beta chain is drawn from a study of identifying expanded T cells in peripheral blood (dated by TCRdb to between 2017 and 2020). About the investigation overall: Technical replicates were generated by sequencing separate aliquots of the same genomic DNA pool, with four replicates compared pairwise.

TCRbeta CDR3 regions were profiled by bias-controlled multiplex PCR amplification of genomic DNA with the immunoSEQ Assay. Regarding the original processing steps: The absolute abundance of each unique TCRbeta CDR3 region was quantified after sequences were collapsed and filtered. Differential abundance was tested with a binomial (Fisher-equivalent) model and with a beta-binomial model adding time-dependent variance fitted from healthy donors. Any clone with fewer than 5 combined templates was excluded, and a clone was called differentially abundant if its Benjamini-Hochberg FDR was below 0.01. The form v = (b*log(k)+a)^2 was used to model beta-binomial variance as a function of total template count across the two samples. What TCRdb holds here is the immuneACCESS table cut down to in-frame rearrangements. Part of the clones is not present; checked against another copy, under half of the missing clones reflect an unresolved V gene, and the others are unexplained. V and J calls plus clone size are reproduced from that table; the DNA served to infer D and trimming. The sample table contains approximately 100,000 clones; only one count was recorded for 87% of them. The top ten constitute approximately 18% of the sample.

What the work shows at the level of the full study, not this receptor alone: Between technical replicates the binomial model flagged around 1.3 differentially abundant clones, whereas over two weeks the binomial model flagged about 15 and over approximately 4 weeks 19 to 20. Variance in clone template counts between approximately two-week samples significantly increased with total template count across all healthy donors. The authors expected that over much longer intervals, such as months to years, biological variance in healthy repertoires might increase even further. Across all healthy-donor time intervals, the beta-binomial model significantly cut both the number of clones called differentially abundant and the false-positive rate.

To note about this clone: Its antigen remains undetermined. Base qualities are not at hand, and no much larger clone is one base apart.

CDR1 and CDR2, per the germline V gene, are SGDLS and YYNGEE. The CDR3, cysteine through phenylalanine, is 15 amino acids long. The kept DNA is CDR3 alone, 45 bases in frame from the first base. Compared with germline, V lacks 0 bases and J lacks 6 bases; bases without a gene match: 2. During the collection period, no immune events, such as infections, were documented for the healthy donors. Time-dependent variance in a beta-binomial model of T-cell clone differential abundance was calibrated using healthy-donor blood repertoires as a training cohort. The training cohort was composed of around ten healthy donors, 3 female and 7 male. Donor ages ranged from 29 to 64 years, with an average of around 45 years. Whole blood was collected from each healthy donor at three time points spaced about 2 weeks apart and obtained from a commercial supplier. For immunosequencing, genomic DNA was extracted from unsorted whole blood.

Sequencing input: blood. This chain is built from TRBV9 and TRBJ2-1, and 11 junction bases match TRBD2. This sequence originates from a person between 18 and 69 years old in good health. The bases are TGTGCCAGCAGCGTAGGTCTAGCGGGGGGCAATGAGCAGTTCTTC. Protein translation: CASSVGLAGGNEQFF.